The clone carrying this T cell receptor beta chain was detected only a few times. Its antigen is not known. This sample was taken from a study of identical twins. Study-level findings and limits: When twins shared out-of-frame alpha sequences, those sequences had excess low generation probability. While abundant cord blood beta clonotypes carried fewer insertions, memory repertoires showed no such pattern.

TCRdb reprocessed the 5' RACE reads with MiXCR, giving one entry per CDR3 protein. Of 570,000 or so distinct CDR3 sequences detected, around 9.6% appear once; the ten largest clones hold more than 2.5%. The CDR3 totals 15 residues. The V gene end was trimmed by 5 bases and the J gene end by 6 bases; junction bases not matched to a gene: 13. In germline, CDR1 is SGHAT, CDR2 FQNNGV. Another study also made use of these data, one on yellow fever vaccine responses in identical twins.

V and J are TRBV11-2 and TRBJ2-7; 7 nucleotides agree with TRBD2. The sequence came from a woman in her late teens or twenties in good health. The sample consisted of PBMCs. The CDR3 region is CASSPPGRASGEQYF. The DNA for the CDR3 is TGTGCCAGCAGCCCACCTGGGCGGGCTAGCGGCGAGCAGTACTTC.